A selection of T cell receptor beta chains follows, all from one sample in a study of lymphopenia after photon versus proton radiotherapy. TCRdb's table, derived via immunoSEQ multiplex PCR, lists solely in-frame clones and lacks some. This sample yields 35,000 to 40,000 clones, of which approximately 87% are seen a single time; about 2.9% belongs to the top ten. The sample in question was peripheral blood, obtained from a patient treated with photon-based radiotherapy. Receptors originate from a man aged 50 or older with gastric cancer. The CDR3 runs from the conserved cysteine through the conserved F or W. Each record gives: clone size, D gene, J gene, CDR3 length, V gene, CDR3 protein, CDR3 DNA. The D gene is left open where the match is weak. Size tells how often a clone was seen (once, few, many) or the class of an expanded clone, and some rows leave it out.

>once|NA|TRBJ1-2|13|TRBV5-1
CASSLSWNDGYTF
TGCGCCAGCAGCTTGAGCTGGAACGACGGCTACACCTTC
>NA|TRBD1|TRBJ2-3|15|TRBV5-4
CASSFRDRNLGTQYF
TGTGCCAGCAGCTTCCGGGACAGGAATTTGGGGACGCAGTATTTT
>NA|NA|TRBJ1-4|14|TRBV4-1
CASSQGVLDEKLFF
TGCGCCAGCAGCCAGGGGGTTCTGGATGAAAAACTGTTTTTT
>NA|TRBD2|TRBJ2-5|15|TRBV6-6
CASRPGLAGGLTQYF
TGTGCCAGCAGGCCGGGACTAGCGGGAGGACTGACCCAGTACTTC
>NA|TRBD2|TRBJ2-2|15|TRBV7-2
CASSRTSGSAGELFF
TGTGCCAGCAGCCGGACTAGCGGGAGTGCCGGGGAGCTGTTTTTT
>once|NA|TRBJ1-2|16|TRBV6-1
CASSEWGRQSNYGYTF
TGTGCCAGCAGTGAATGGGGCCGGCAGTCTAACTATGGCTACACCTTC
>few|TRBD1|TRBJ1-4|13|TRBV25-1
CASTPWDSEKLFF
TGTGCCAGCACCCCCTGGGACAGCGAAAAACTGTTTTTT
>NA|NA|TRBJ1-6|14|TRBV13
CASSSDRTRPPLHF
TGTGCCAGCAGCTCAGACAGAACAAGGCCACCCCTCCACTTT
>NA|NA|TRBJ1-2|15|TRBV9
CASSVDGRPNYGYTF
TGTGCCAGCAGCGTAGATGGACGCCCTAACTATGGCTACACCTTC
>NA|TRBD2|TRBJ2-1|17|TRBV10-1
CASSEPGLAGDYNEQFF
TGCGCCAGCAGTGAGCCGGGACTAGCGGGAGACTACAATGAGCAGTTCTTC
>once|NA|TRBJ2-3|15|TRBV4-1
CASSPADRSTDTQYF
TGCGCCAGCAGCCCCGCAGACAGAAGTACAGATACGCAGTATTTT
>NA|NA|TRBJ2-6|13|TRBV2
CASGASGANVLTF
TGTGCCAGTGGGGCTTCTGGGGCCAACGTCCTGACTTTC
>NA|NA|TRBJ2-1|15|TRBV2
CAKKGGTGTYNEQFF
TGTGCCAAGAAGGGGGGGACAGGTACCTACAATGAGCAGTTCTTC
>NA|TRBD1|TRBJ1-2|16|TRBV19
CASSTSPPQGAHGYTF
TGTGCCAGTAGTACTTCCCCCCCACAGGGGGCGCACGGCTACACCTTC
>NA|NA|TRBJ2-6|14|TRBV4-3
CASSQSAGANVLTF
TGCGCCAGCAGCCAATCGGCTGGGGCCAACGTCCTGACTTTC
>NA|NA|TRBJ2-7|13|TRBV5-1
CASSLDSYGEQYF
TGCGCCAGCAGCTTGGACAGCTACGGCGAGCAGTACTTC
>NA|TRBD1|TRBJ2-7|14|TRBV5-6
CASSIRQGGYEQYF
TGTGCCAGCAGCATTCGACAGGGGGGCTACGAGCAGTACTTC
>NA|TRBD2|TRBJ2-3|15|TRBV5-4
CASSLGASGRDTQYF
TGTGCCAGCAGCTTGGGGGCTAGCGGGAGAGATACGCAGTATTTT
>few|TRBD1|TRBJ1-3|15|TRBV4-1
CASSQGQDSGNTIYF
TGCGCCAGCAGCCAGGGACAGGACTCTGGAAACACCATATATTTT
>NA|NA|TRBJ2-5|16|TRBV5-5
CASSLRGMGNKETQYF
TGTGCCAGCAGCCTCCGGGGGATGGGAAACAAAGAGACCCAGTACTTC
>NA|TRBD2|TRBJ2-3|16|TRBV9
CASSVEGGRATDTQYF
TGTGCCAGCAGCGTAGAGGGCGGGAGGGCCACAGATACGCAGTATTTT
>NA|NA|TRBJ2-3|15|TRBV4-1
CASSQGVGSTDTQYF
TGCGCCAGCAGCCAAGGAGTCGGGAGTACAGATACGCAGTATTTT
>once|TRBD2|TRBJ2-2|16|TRBV7-8
CASSLLAGGDTGELFF
TGTGCCAGCAGCTTACTAGCGGGAGGAGACACCGGGGAGCTGTTTTTT
>once|TRBD2|TRBJ2-7|17|TRBV10-2
CASSDPKGLAGAYEQYF
TGCGCCAGCAGTGACCCCAAGGGACTAGCGGGGGCCTACGAGCAGTACTTC
>NA|TRBD2|TRBJ2-5|16|TRBV18
CASSPPGTSGRETQYF
TGTGCCAGCTCACCACCTGGGACTAGCGGGAGAGAGACCCAGTACTTC
>NA|NA|TRBJ1-2|14|TRBV30
CAWSVPWTNYGYTF
TGTGCCTGGAGTGTACCTTGGACAAACTATGGCTACACCTTC
>NA|NA|TRBJ2-1|17|TRBV7-6
CASSLVVAQEGFTEQFF
TGTGCCAGCAGCTTAGTAGTCGCCCAGGAGGGTTTTACTGAGCAGTTCTTC
>NA|NA|TRBJ2-3|16|TRBV6-1
CASSEAFGRGADTQYF
TGTGCCAGCAGTGAAGCGTTTGGCAGGGGAGCGGATACGCAGTATTTT
>few|NA|TRBJ2-2|17|TRBV15
CATSRDRTGSNTGELFF
TGTGCCACCAGCAGAGATCGGACGGGGTCAAACACCGGGGAGCTGTTTTTT
>once|NA|TRBJ2-1|12|TRBV28
CASSSPRLEQFF
TGTGCCAGCAGCTCCCCCCGACTTGAGCAGTTCTTC
>NA|NA|TRBJ1-3|16|TRBV28
CASSVTRSNSGNTIYF
TGTGCCAGCAGTGTTACCAGGTCCAACTCTGGAAACACCATATATTTT
>NA|NA|TRBJ1-2|11|TRBV29-1
CSFTGVGGYTF
TGCAGCTTCACGGGGGTGGGTGGCTACACCTTC
>once|TRBD2|TRBJ2-7|13|TRBV19
CASPTSGVHEQYF
TGTGCCAGCCCGACTAGCGGAGTCCACGAGCAGTACTTC
>NA|TRBD2|TRBJ2-3|14|TRBV6-5
CASSLAVSTDTQYF
TGTGCCAGCTCTCTAGCGGTGAGCACAGATACGCAGTATTTT
>NA|NA|TRBJ2-1|13|TRBV27
CASSLRPRDEQFF
TGTGCCAGCAGTTTACGCCCCCGGGATGAGCAGTTCTTC
>once|TRBD1|TRBJ1-1|14|TRBV6-1
CASSGQGGNTEAFF
TGTGCCAGCAGCGGACAGGGGGGTAACACTGAAGCTTTCTTT
>once|NA|TRBJ1-3|15|TRBV19
CASSPQYASGNTIYF
TGTGCCAGTAGTCCACAGTACGCCTCTGGAAACACCATATATTTT
>NA|NA|TRBJ1-2|12|TRBV10-2
CASSESRWGYTF
TGCGCCAGCAGTGAGTCGCGGTGGGGCTACACCTTC
>NA|NA|TRBJ1-4|14|TRBV10-3
CAISVQGSNEKLFF
TGTGCCATCAGTGTCCAGGGTTCTAATGAAAAACTGTTTTTT
>NA|TRBD1|TRBJ1-2|15|TRBV6-5
CASSSPGQGAGGYTF
TGTGCCAGCAGTTCCCCGGGACAGGGGGCAGGAGGCTACACCTTC
>NA|TRBD1|TRBJ1-5|13|TRBV6-5
CASRLTGGQPQHF
TGTGCCAGCAGATTGACAGGGGGCCAGCCCCAGCATTTT
>NA|NA|TRBJ1-2|15|TRBV27
CASSLSPARGDGYTF
TGTGCCAGCAGTTTATCGCCAGCCCGGGGGGATGGCTACACCTTC